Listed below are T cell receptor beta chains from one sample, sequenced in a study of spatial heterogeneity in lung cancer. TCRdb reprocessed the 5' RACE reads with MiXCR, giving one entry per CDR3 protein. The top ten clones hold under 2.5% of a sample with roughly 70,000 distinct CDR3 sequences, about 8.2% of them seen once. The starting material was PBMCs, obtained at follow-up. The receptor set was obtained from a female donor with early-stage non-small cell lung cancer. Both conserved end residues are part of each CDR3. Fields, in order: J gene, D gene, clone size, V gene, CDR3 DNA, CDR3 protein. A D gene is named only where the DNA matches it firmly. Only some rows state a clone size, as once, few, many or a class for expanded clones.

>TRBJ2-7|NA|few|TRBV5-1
TGCGCCAGCAGCTGGGACTTAATCAACTACGAGCAGTACTTC
CASSWDLINYEQYF
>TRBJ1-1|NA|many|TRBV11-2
TGTGCCAGCAGCTCGATCTCCAGGGTAAGCGGGACTGAAGCTTTCTTT
CASSSISRVSGTEAFF
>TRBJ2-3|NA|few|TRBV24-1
TGTGCCACCAGTGACTCCCCGCGGGTAGATACGCAGTATTTT
CATSDSPRVDTQYF
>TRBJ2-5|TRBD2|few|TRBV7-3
TGTGCCAGCAGCTTAAATGGGCCTAGCGGGACCCAGTACTTC
CASSLNGPSGTQYF
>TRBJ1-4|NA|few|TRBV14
TGTGCCAGCAGCCAAGTTATGGCCGCAAATGAAAAACTGTTTTTT
CASSQVMAANEKLFF
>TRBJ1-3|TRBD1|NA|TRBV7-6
TGTACCAGCACCCGGGACAGGGATGACACCATATATTTT
CTSTRDRDDTIYF
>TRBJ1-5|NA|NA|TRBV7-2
TGTGCCAGCAGCTTAAGCAGAACGGGAATACAGCCCCAGCATTTT
CASSLSRTGIQPQHF
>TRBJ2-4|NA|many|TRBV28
TGTGCCAGCAGTTCTCCTGACAGAATTAACATTCAGTACTTC
CASSSPDRINIQYF
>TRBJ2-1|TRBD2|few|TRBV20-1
TGCAGTGCTAGTGTTTGGACTAGCGGGATGAATGAGCAGTTCTTC
CSASVWTSGMNEQFF
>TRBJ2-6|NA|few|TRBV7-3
TGTGCCAGCCAATTTTCTGGGGCCAACGTCCTGACTTTC
CASQFSGANVLTF
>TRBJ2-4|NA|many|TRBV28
TGTGCCAGCAGTTTGGGGGTTCTGGCCAAAAACATTCAGTACTTC
CASSLGVLAKNIQYF
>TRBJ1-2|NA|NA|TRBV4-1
TGCGCCAGCAGCCAAGATCCGAAATCGGGGGACAACGATGGCTACACCTTC
CASSQDPKSGDNDGYTF
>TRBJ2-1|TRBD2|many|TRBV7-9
TGTGCCAGCAGCCCACGACTATCTGGCAGCGGGGGTTGGGCGGATGAGCAGTTCTTC
CASSPRLSGSGGWADEQFF
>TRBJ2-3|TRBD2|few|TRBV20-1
TGCAGTGCTCGGGGGGGAGATACGCAGTATTTT
CSARGGDTQYF
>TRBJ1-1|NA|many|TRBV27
TGTGCCAGCAGTACGCGACAGGTCTCTGAAGCTTTCTTT
CASSTRQVSEAFF
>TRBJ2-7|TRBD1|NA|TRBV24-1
TGTGCCACCAGTGACCCTGGACAGGGGGGGGAGCAGTACTTC
CATSDPGQGGEQYF
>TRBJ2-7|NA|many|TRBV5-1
TGCGCCAGCAGCCCTGGGACCCGGGGGCTTTCCTACGAGCAGTACTTC
CASSPGTRGLSYEQYF
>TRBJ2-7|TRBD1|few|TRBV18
TGTGCCAGCTCACCACCGTCAGGGGGCGCGTACGAGCAGTACTTC
CASSPPSGGAYEQYF
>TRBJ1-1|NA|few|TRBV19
TGTGCCAGTAGTATAAAGCTCGGGCAGGGCGAACCTGAAGCTTTCTTT
CASSIKLGQGEPEAFF
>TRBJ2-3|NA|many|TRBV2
TGCCTAGGGGGGACCACAGATACGCAGTATTTT
CLGGTTDTQYF
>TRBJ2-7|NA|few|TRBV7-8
TGTGCCAGCAGCTTACGGGGCCTCCGCTCCTACGAGCAGTACTTC
CASSLRGLRSYEQYF
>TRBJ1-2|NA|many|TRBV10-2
TGCGCCAGCGTGGAAGGAGGGTCTAACTATGGCTACACCTTC
CASVEGGSNYGYTF
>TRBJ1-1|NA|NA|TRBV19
TGTGCCAGTAGTACCGGGAGAGAGAGCACTGAAGCTTTCTTT
CASSTGRESTEAFF
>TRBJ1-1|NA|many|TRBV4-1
TGCGCCAGCAGCCAAGTCCTGGGGTTTTCTTTCTTT
CASSQVLGFSFF
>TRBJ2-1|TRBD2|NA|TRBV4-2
TGTGCCAGCAGCCAACACCGATCCGGGACTAGCGGCGGTGAGCAGTTCTTC
CASSQHRSGTSGGEQFF
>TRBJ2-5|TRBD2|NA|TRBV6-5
TGTGCCAGCAGCCCAGGCGGTAGCGGGAGCCCCGCGACCCAGTACTTC
CASSPGGSGSPATQYF
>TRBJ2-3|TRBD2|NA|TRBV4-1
TGCGCCAGCAGCCTACTAGCGGGAGGGCCAGATACGCAGTATTTT
CASSLLAGGPDTQYF
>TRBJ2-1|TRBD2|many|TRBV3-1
TGTGCCAGCAGCCAAGGGGCTAGCGGGAGTAGTTCCTACAATGAGCAGTTCTTC
CASSQGASGSSSYNEQFF
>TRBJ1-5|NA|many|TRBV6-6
TGTGCCAGCAGTTACGGGCAGGGCAATCAGCCCCAGCATTTT
CASSYGQGNQPQHF
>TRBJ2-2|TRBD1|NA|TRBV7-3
TGTGCCAGCAGCTTTGGGACAGGGATCGGGGAGCTGTTTTTT
CASSFGTGIGELFF
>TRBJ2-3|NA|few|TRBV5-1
TGCGCCAGCAGCTTGGGTTGGATGACAGATACGCAGTATTTT
CASSLGWMTDTQYF
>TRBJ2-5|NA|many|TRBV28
TGTGCCAGCAGTTTTGGGTCTACTCAAGAGACCCAGTACTTC
CASSFGSTQETQYF
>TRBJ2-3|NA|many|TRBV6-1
TGTGCCAGCAGTGTCAATACGCAGTATTTT
CASSVNTQYF
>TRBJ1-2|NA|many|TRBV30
TGTGCCTGGAGTGCAGGGGAGGGAATCCGGGGCTACACCTTC
CAWSAGEGIRGYTF
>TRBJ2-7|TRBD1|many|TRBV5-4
TGTGCCAGCAGCTTGGCGGCCCGACAGGGGTTGGGTCGCGAGCAGTACTTC
CASSLAARQGLGREQYF
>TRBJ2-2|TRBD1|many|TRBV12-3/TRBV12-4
TGTGCCAGCCGTGGACAGGGGGCGTCCGGGGAGCTGTTTTTT
CASRGQGASGELFF
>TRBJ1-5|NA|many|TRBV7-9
TGTGCCAGCAGCTTTTCCGGGCCAAATCAGCCCCAGCATTTT
CASSFSGPNQPQHF
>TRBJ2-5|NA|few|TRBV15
TGTGCCACCAGCAACACGTGGCCAGGTCCAGGCGAGACCCAGTACTTC
CATSNTWPGPGETQYF
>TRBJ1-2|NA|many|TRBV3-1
TGTGCCAGCAGCCAAGTTGGCAGGGCGGGAGGCTACACCTTC
CASSQVGRAGGYTF
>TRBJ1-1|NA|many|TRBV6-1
TGTGCCAGCATCTTCGCGGAATACGCTGAAGCTTTCTTT
CASIFAEYAEAFF
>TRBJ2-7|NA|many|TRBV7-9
TGTGCCAGCAGCTACAGGGTTTCGGGCGAGCAGTACTTC
CASSYRVSGEQYF
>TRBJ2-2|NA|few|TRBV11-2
TGTGCCAGCAGCAACAACCCTGGGGGGGAGCTGTTTTTT
CASSNNPGGELFF
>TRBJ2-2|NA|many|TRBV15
TGTGCCACCTCAGGGGCGGGAATTGACGGGGAGCTGTTTTTT
CATSGAGIDGELFF
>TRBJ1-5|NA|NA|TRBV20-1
TGCAGTGCTAGGTGGGACTTAAACCAGCCCCAGCATTTT
CSARWDLNQPQHF
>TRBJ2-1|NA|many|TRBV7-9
TGTGCCAGCAGCTCGACCGTTCGCTCCTACAATGAGCAGTTCTTC
CASSSTVRSYNEQFF
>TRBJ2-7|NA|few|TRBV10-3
TGTGCCATCAGTGAGTCGAAGGGATTCGGTTTGGTCTCGGCAGAGCAGTACTTC
CAISESKGFGLVSAEQYF
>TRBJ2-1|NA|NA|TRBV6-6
TGTGCCAGCAGCATTGTCACCGGGGAGCAGTTCTTC
CASSIVTGEQFF
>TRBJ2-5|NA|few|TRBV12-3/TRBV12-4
TGTGCCAGCCACCGGGAACCACAAGAGACCCAGTACTTC
CASHREPQETQYF
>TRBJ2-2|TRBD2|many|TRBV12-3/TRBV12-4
TGTGCCAGCGGAATGCGACTAGCGGGAAACACCGGGGAGCTGTTTTTT
CASGMRLAGNTGELFF
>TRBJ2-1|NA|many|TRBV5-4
TGTGCCAGCAGCTTGGAGGCTAGCGAGGGGAGTGAGCAGTTCTTC
CASSLEASEGSEQFF
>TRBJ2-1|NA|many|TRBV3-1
TGTGCCAGCAGCCTACTTTCAGAGGATAATGAGCAGTTCTTC
CASSLLSEDNEQFF
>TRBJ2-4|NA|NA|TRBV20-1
TGCAGTGCTCAGAACCCACCGGAGTTAGCCAAAAACATTCAGAACTTC
CSAQNPPELAKNIQNF
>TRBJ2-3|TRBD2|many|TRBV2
TGTGCCAGCGGCCCCGGACTAGTAATGGATACGCAGTATTTT
CASGPGLVMDTQYF
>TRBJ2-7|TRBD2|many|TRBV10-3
TGTGCCATCAGTGAGCGGGAGGTCGAGCAGTACTTC
CAISEREVEQYF
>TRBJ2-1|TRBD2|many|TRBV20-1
TGCAGTGCTAGACGACTAGCGGGAGGCAGCAATGAGCAGTTCTTC
CSARRLAGGSNEQFF